This T cell receptor (beta chain) originates from a study of human T cells and chemical hapten exposure. From the RACE reads, TCRdb called clonotypes with MiXCR, one entry per CDR3 protein. The data contain some 180,000 distinct CDR3 sequences, 20% to 25% of them singletons. This CDR3 spans 14 amino acids. Germline CDR1 and CDR2: MNHEY and SVGEGT. V dropped 2 bases and J dropped 6 bases, with 13 bases sitting between them. Only a few counts were recorded for this clonotype. Time point indicated: patch test 1, 2 weeks after DPC sensitization. Indicated treatment: therapeutic diphenylcyclopropenone sensitization with weekly scalp DPC.

The V gene is TRBV6-2 or TRBV6-3, the J gene TRBJ1-1; D is undetermined. This TCR was sampled from a woman in her forties or fifties with alopecia areata. Some clones in this sample may be carry-over from other donors' samples. The sample here was whole blood, taken in connection with sensitization to the hapten diphenylcyclopropenone (DPC). This CDR3 reads CASSYLLSGAEAFF. The CDR3 nucleotides read TGTGCCAGCAGTTACCTATTGTCAGGTGCTGAAGCTTTCTTT.